These 25 T cell receptor beta chains were sequenced from one sample in a study of post-analysis software for immune sequencing data. General observations from the study: TRBV5-6, TRBV5-1 and TRBV20-1 belonged to a set of about 5 TRBV segments that were more frequent in patients than controls.

TCR beta libraries were prepared from cDNA with unique molecular identifiers. TCRdb fed the PCR reads into MiXCR, producing one record per CDR3 protein. Seen here are under 650,000 distinct CDR3 sequences, roughly two fifths observed once, and the top ten hold under 2%. Antigens for these TCRs are unknown. The sample was blood. Receptor source: a girl aged 5-17 years with multiple sclerosis.

V usage is TRBV7-8 and J usage is TRBJ2-4, with a weak D call TRBD2 (6 bases). The CDR3 is 17 residues long. Between the trimmed V and J ends, which lost 0 bases and 0 bases, there was a span of 12 bases. From germline, CDR1 is SGHVS and CDR2 FQNEAQ. The CDR3 DNA reads as TGTGCCAGCAGCTTAGCCAGGCTAGCGATAGCCAAAAACATTCAGTACTTC. This sequence encodes CASSLARLAIAKNIQYF.

CDR3 in DNA: TGCAGTGCGCGAGGGACTGTCAGCTCCTACGAGCAGTACTTC. It translates to CSARGTVSSYEQYF. The chain combines TRBV20-1 with TRBJ2-7; possibly TRBD2 for D (6 bases). CDR3 length: 14 amino acids. CDR1 is DFQATT, CDR2 SNEGSKA, per germline (reference sequence). The germline V and J ends were trimmed by 6 bases and 0 bases, with 15 bases remaining between them.

This clonotype was detected only once. The rearrangement joins TRBV6-5 to TRBJ2-4; possibly TRBD2 for D (5 bases). CDR1 is MNHEY, CDR2 SVGAGI, per germline. CDR3 size: 13 residues. The V gene lost 2 bases and the J gene lost 13 bases, with 15 bases spanning the gap. CDR3 sequence: CASSYTMSGEQYF. As DNA, the CDR3 is TGTGCCAGCAGTTACACGATGAGCGGTGAGCAGTACTTC.

The chain uses TRBV29-1 and TRBJ1-1; the D is unclear. Trimming cost V 2 bases and J 5 bases, with 12 bases left between them. This CDR3 region has 13 residues. Germline CDR1 and CDR2: SQVTM and ANQGSEA. As DNA, the CDR3 is TGCAGCGTTGAAAGGCAGCTCTCGACTGAAGCTTTCTTT. It codes for CSVERQLSTEAFF.

The chain employs TRBV3-1 and TRBJ2-4, with D unresolved. The tail of the sequence fits TRBJ2-7 better, so the J call may be wrong. CDR3 size: 15 residues. CDR1 is LGHDT and CDR2 is YNNKEL in the germline V gene (reference sequence). The chain's CDR3 is CASSSAPAPPYEQYF. CDR3 DNA sequence: TGTGCCAGCAGCTCGGCCCCCGCGCCGCCCTACGAGCAGTACTTC.

J is TRBJ2-7 and V is TRBV7-3; the D is unclear. CDR1 and CDR2 (germline): SGHTA, FQGTGA. Trimming shortened V by 1 base and J by 5 bases, and 9 bases separated the two germline ends. CDR3 length: 13 residues. CDR3 sequence: CASSLRALDEQYF. CDR3 nucleotide sequence: TGTGCCAGCAGCTTAAGAGCCCTCGACGAGCAGTACTTC.

The rearrangement uses TRBV29-1 and TRBJ2-5; D call uncertain. Trimming took 0 bases from V and 5 from J, leaving 7 bases between them. The CDR3 extends over 12 amino acids. Germline CDR1 is SQVTM and CDR2 is ANQGSEA. CDR3 protein: CSVEEVAETQYF. The CDR3 DNA is TGCAGCGTTGAAGAAGTTGCCGAGACCCAGTACTTC.

In its sample, this clonotype was seen many times. The chain joins TRBV5-1 to TRBJ2-7; D is uncertain. Trimming left V 1 base short and J 0 bases short, with 5 bases between. The CDR3 is 13 residues long. CDR1 and CDR2 (germline): SGHRS, YFSETQ. The CDR3 loop is CASSLRVSYEQYF. The CDR3 nucleotides read TGCGCCAGCAGCTTGAGGGTCTCCTACGAGCAGTACTTC.

As concerns this clonotype: The junction differs from germline at one of its ends, possibly a read error. The chain is built from TRBV11-2 and TRBJ2-5; 13 bases line up with TRBD2. The CDR3 is 18 residues long. Germline V gene sequence: CDR1 SGHAT, CDR2 FQNNGV. The CDR3 coding sequence is TGTGCCAGCAGCTTAGTTCCCCCCGGACTAGCGGGAGTTGAGACCCCGTACTTC. This encodes CASSLVPPGLAGVETPYF.

The chain carries TRBV6-1 and TRBJ2-5; no reliable D call. Deletions cut 11 bases from V and 0 bases from J, with 10 bases between. CDR1 MNHNS and CDR2 SASEGT come from the germline V gene. This CDR3 has 12 residues. The CDR3, as DNA: TGTGCCTTGGAAGCGTACCAAGAGACCCAGTACTTC. As protein: CALEAYQETQYF.

This clonotype was counted between two and nine times. The rearrangement links TRBV20-1 to TRBJ1-5, with 8 nucleotides matching TRBD1. V gave up 7 bases and J gave up 6 bases; unmatched junction bases: 14. The CDR3 spans 15 residues. Germline-derived CDR1 and CDR2 are DFQATT and SNEGSKA (reference sequence). The CDR3 coding sequence is TGCAGTGACGGATGGCCGGGACAGGATTTTCAGCCCCAGCATTTT. This gives the protein CSDGWPGQDFQPQHF.

The chain combines TRBV12-3 or TRBV12-4 with TRBJ2-2; a possible D gene is TRBD1 (6 bases). The CDR3 length is 15 residues. V lost 6 bases and J lost 5, with 16 bases in between. For the CDR3, the DNA is TGTGCCAGCAGCCCCGCAGGGGCAGGGACCGGGGAGCTGTTTTTT. Protein product: CASSPAGAGTGELFF.

The gene calls are TRBV7-9 and TRBJ1-1, with TRBD1 as a possible D gene (6 bases). Trimming took 6 bases from V and 6 from J, leaving 11 bases between them. Germline loops: CDR1 SEHNR, CDR2 FQNEAQ (reference sequence). CDR3 size: 12 residues. CDR3 DNA: TGTGCCAGCAGTGAGGGGGAGGCTGAAGCTTTCTTT. This sequence encodes CASSEGEAEAFF.

The chain joins TRBV24-1 to TRBJ2-7, with 8 positions matching TRBD2. Germline V lookup: CDR1 KGHDR, CDR2 SFDVKD. Unmatched junction bases numbered 8, after V lost 3 bases and J lost 5 bases. This CDR3 spans 15 amino acids. CDR3 protein: CATSDPSSGSHEQYF. The DNA of the CDR3 is TGTGCCACCAGTGATCCATCCAGCGGGAGCCACGAGCAGTACTTC.

This clonotype was detected a few times. The chain joins TRBV7-9 to TRBJ1-4; TRBD1 aligns across 7 bases. The CDR3 is made up of 17 amino acids. The trim removed 0 bases at V and 5 bases at J, leaving 9 bases unmatched. Germline V gives CDR1 SEHNR, CDR2 FQNEAQ (reference sequence). The CDR3 loop reads CASSLASGTAANEKLFF. In DNA form, the CDR3 reads TGTGCCAGCAGCTTAGCTTCCGGGACAGCAGCAAATGAAAAACTGTTTTTT.

The CDR3 nucleotides are TGTGCCAGCAGTTCCGGACAGTCCAACGGGGAGCTGTTTTTT. Translated, it gives CASSSGQSNGELFF. The chain carries TRBV6-6 and TRBJ2-2, with a possible D match to TRBD1 (6 bases). V lost 4 bases, J lost 7 bases, and 13 bases lay in between. The CDR3 has 14 residues. Germline V gives CDR1 MNHNY, CDR2 SVGAGI (reference sequence).

This clonotype showed up just once. Relative to the germline gene, one junction end is altered; a read error may explain this. The rearrangement joins TRBV7-6 to TRBJ1-4, with 11 bases aligning to TRBD1. This CDR3 spans 17 amino acids. Per the germline V gene, CDR1 is SGHVS and CDR2 is FNYEAQ. In nucleotides, the CDR3 is TGTGCCAGCAGCTTCGGACGGGACAGGGGGTTAGATGAAAAACGGTTTTTT. Amino acids: CASSFGRDRGLDEKRFF.

In regard to this clonotype: At one boundary the junction diverges from the germline segment, which might be a read error. This chain uses TRBV7-7 with TRBJ2-1; TRBD1 or TRBD2 may be the D gene (7 bases each). Germline CDR1 and CDR2: SSHAT and FNYEAQ (reference sequence). This CDR3 has 15 residues. The DNA for the CDR3 is TGTGCTAGCAGCTCAGGGGAGGGGGCATACAATGAGCAGTTCTTC. It codes for CASSSGEGAYNEQFF.

The chain combines TRBV5-1 with TRBJ2-4, with D possibly called TRBD1 or TRBD2 (6 bases each). The CDR3 is 16 amino acids. The germline gives CDR1 SGHRS, CDR2 YFSETQ. V lost 4 bases and J lost 3, with 17 bases in between. In DNA form, the CDR3 reads TGCGCCAGCAGCCCGTTGCCGGGGGCTGACAAAAACATTCAGTACTTC. As protein: CASSPLPGADKNIQYF. The full variable domain, completed using reference TRBV5-1 and TRBJ2-4, is KAGVTQTPRYLIKTRGQQVTLSCSPISGHRSVSWYQQTPGQGLQFLFEYFSETQRNKGNFPGRFSGRQFSNSRSEMNVSTLELGDSALYLCASSPLPGADKNIQYFGAGTRLSVL.

This chain joins TRBV11-2 and TRBJ2-3; D could derive from TRBD1 or TRBD2 (5 bases each). This CDR3 is 16 amino acids long. The germline V gene encodes CDR1 SGHAT and CDR2 FQNNGV. V was clipped by 5 bases and J by 4 bases, with 19 bases between them. Written as DNA, the CDR3 is TGTGCCAGCAGCGATACCGGGACCAATGACCCAGATACGCAGTATTTT. Its protein product is CASSDTGTNDPDTQYF.

V is TRBV5-1 and J is TRBJ2-5, with no clear D. From germline, CDR1 is SGHRS and CDR2 YFSETQ. Trimming stripped 0 bases from V and 4 bases from J, with 16 bases between. The CDR3 totals 16 residues. The CDR3: CASSLGQKGIGETQYF. For the CDR3, the DNA is TGCGCCAGCAGCTTGGGTCAGAAAGGCATCGGAGAGACCCAGTACTTC.

The genes are TRBV27 and TRBJ2-7; D possibly uses TRBD1 or TRBD2 (5 bases each). Trimming left V 2 bases short and J 1 base short, with 12 bases between. This CDR3 is 15 amino acids long. Looked up from germline, CDR1 is MNHEY and CDR2 is SMNVEV (reference sequence). CDR3 region: CASSLLRGESYEQYF. The CDR3 nucleotides are TGTGCCAGCAGTTTACTGAGGGGCGAATCCTACGAGCAGTACTTC.

This clonotype was observed a handful of times. V usage is TRBV6-5 and J usage is TRBJ2-3; TRBD2 aligns across 8 bases. V was clipped by 0 bases and J by 2 bases; unmatched bases: 1. Per the germline V gene, CDR1 is MNHEY and CDR2 is SVGAGI. The CDR3 extends over 15 amino acids. The DNA of the CDR3 is TGTGCCAGCAGTTACTCCGGGAGGGCCACAGATACGCAGTATTTT. This gives the protein CASSYSGRATDTQYF.

This clonotype has a handful of counts. This chain joins TRBV6-5 and TRBJ1-1; D call uncertain. Trimming took off 5 bases at V and 1 base at J, with 5 bases between the two ends. The CDR3 consists of 12 residues. CDR1 is MNHEY, CDR2 SVGAGI, per germline. CDR3 residues: CASSAGNTEAFF. The CDR3 DNA follows: TGTGCCAGCAGTGCCGGGAACACTGAAGCTTTCTTT.

This sequence joins TRBV27 and TRBJ1-2; TRBD1 is a possible D gene (6 bases). V lost 2 bases and J lost 8, with 18 bases in between. Looked up from germline, CDR1 is MNHEY and CDR2 is SMNVEV (reference sequence). This CDR3 contains 15 residues. The CDR3 region has the DNA TGTGCCAGCAGTTTACTCTCCCCACAGGGTTCCGGCTACACCTTC. The encoded protein is CASSLLSPQGSGYTF.